The rows below give T cell receptor beta chains drawn from one sample of a study of shared clonotypes between healthy human individuals. Here immunoSEQ multiplex PCR was the method, and the copy in TCRdb shows in-frame clones only, minus some. This table holds 490,000 or so clones, around 80% found once. The sample taken for sequencing was PBMCs. The receptor set was obtained from a middle-aged woman in good health. Some clones in this sample may be carry-over from other donors' samples. The CDR3 runs from the conserved cysteine through the conserved F or W. Each record gives: clone size, J gene, V gene, D gene, CDR3 protein, CDR3 DNA. A D gene is named only where the DNA matches it firmly. Not every row has a clone size; where given, it reads once, few, many or a size class.

>few|TRBJ1-2|TRBV7-2|.
CASSFDRGGRGTSYGYTF
TGTGCCAGCAGCTTTGATCGCGGGGGGAGAGGGACGAGTTATGGCTACACCTTC
>.|TRBJ1-4|TRBV28|.
CASSPPAGVLTNEKLFF
TGTGCCAGCAGTCCCCCGGCGGGGGTATTAACTAATGAAAAACTGTTTTTT
>once|TRBJ1-5|TRBV7-8|TRBD1
CASSSRDRSNQPQHF
TGTGCCAGCAGCTCGAGGGACAGGAGCAATCAGCCCCAGCATTTT
>few|TRBJ1-1|TRBV7-3|TRBD1
CASSWTGVTEAFF
TGTGCCAGCAGTTGGACAGGGGTCACTGAAGCTTTCTTT
>.|TRBJ2-2|TRBV19|.
CASSTSAANTGELFF
TGTGCCAGTAGTACCTCCGCAGCGAACACCGGGGAGCTGTTTTTT
>.|TRBJ2-7|TRBV5-6|TRBD2
CASSPGLAGYEQYF
TGTGCCAGCAGCCCGGGACTAGCGGGGTACGAGCAGTACTTC
>few|TRBJ2-5|TRBV9|TRBD1
CASSVGLGTGMRQETQYF
TGTGCCAGCAGCGTAGGCTTAGGGACAGGGATGCGACAAGAGACCCAGTACTTC
>.|TRBJ2-7|TRBV28|TRBD1
CASSRFQGAHEQYF
TGTGCCAGCAGTCGATTCCAGGGGGCTCACGAGCAGTACTTC
>.|TRBJ2-1|TRBV6-1|.
CASSEGALPSNEQFF
TGTGCCAGCAGTGAAGGGGCCTTACCCTCCAATGAGCAGTTCTTC
>.|TRBJ2-3|TRBV7-2|.
CASSLLTAHDTQYF
TGTGCCAGCAGCTTATTGACAGCCCACGATACGCAGTATTTT
>.|TRBJ2-3|TRBV7-2|.
CASSSPGPRTDTQYF
TGTGCCAGCAGCTCCCCGGGACCCCGCACAGATACGCAGTATTTT
>.|TRBJ2-7|TRBV19|.
CASSMRSYEQYF
TGTGCCAGTAGTATGAGGTCCTACGAGCAGTACTTC
>once|TRBJ2-2|TRBV13|.
CASSFLLVDTGELFF
TGTGCCAGCAGCTTCCTACTGGTAGACACCGGGGAGCTGTTTTTT
>.|TRBJ2-7|TRBV2|TRBD2
CASSEKLAGIFEQYF
TGTGCCAGCAGTGAAAAGCTAGCGGGAATCTTCGAGCAGTACTTC
>.|TRBJ2-7|TRBV10-3|TRBD2
CAISGSSGDYEQYF
TGTGCCATCAGTGGTTCTAGCGGAGACTACGAGCAGTACTTC
>.|TRBJ2-7|TRBV28|.
CASSQRRGDSYEQYF
TGTGCCAGCAGCCAACGGCGTGGCGACTCCTACGAGCAGTACTTC
>.|TRBJ2-5|TRBV7-7|TRBD2
CASSLEGAGVGETQYF
TGTGCTAGCAGCTTAGAGGGCGCGGGAGTGGGAGAGACCCAGTACTTC